The 5 T cell receptor beta chains given below trace back to one sample, sequenced in a study of CD8+ T cells in alopecia areata. Treatment: oral pan-JAK inhibitor, 5-10 mg twice daily. cDNA reverse transcribed from extracted RNA served as the sequencing template. TCRdb's copy holds only in-frame clones and misses some; the assay was immunoSEQ multiplex PCR. Seen here are about 120,000 clones, around 53% observed once, and the top ten hold about 0.5%. The starting material was CD4+ T cells sorted from blood, obtained at week 4, from a patient treated with tofacitinib. These receptors all come from a human donor with alopecia areata.

This clone is a singleton in its sample. Other DNA sequences from this sample encode an identical CDR3 as well. V usage is TRBV29-1 and J usage is TRBJ1-2; TRBD1 might be the D (6 bases). This CDR3 contains 11 residues. Germline V gives CDR1 SQVTM, CDR2 ANQGSEA. Trimming pared 6 bases from V and 2 bases from J, leaving 7 bases between. DNA of the CDR3: TGCAGCGTCCAGGGGAACTATGGCTACACCTTC. It translates to CSVQGNYGYTF.

In this sample, this clone turned up a few times. J is TRBJ1-1 and V is TRBV29-1; D gene unclear. The V and J ends lost 5 bases and 1 base respectively, with 8 bases between them. This CDR3 contains 12 residues. CDR1 and CDR2 (germline): SQVTM, ANQGSEA. Written as DNA, the CDR3 is TGCAGCGTTAAACGGGGGAACACTGAAGCTTTCTTT. Amino acid sequence: CSVKRGNTEAFF.

V gene TRBV5-1 combines with J gene TRBJ1-2; D is ambiguous. Germline CDR1 SGHRS, CDR2 YFSETQ. The CDR3 runs to 11 residues. V dropped 7 bases and J dropped 8 bases, with 12 bases sitting between them. In DNA form, the CDR3 reads TGCGCCAGCGCCTTCTTAGGAGGCTACACCTTC. As protein: CASAFLGGYTF.

This clone was found once. The V call is TRBV30, the J call TRBJ2-7; TRBD1 aligns across 8 bases. Per the germline V gene, CDR1 is GTSNPN and CDR2 is SVGIG (reference sequence). The CDR3 sequence is 13 residues long. The ends lost 4 bases at V and 2 bases at J; junction bases unmatched: 4. The chain's CDR3 is CAWTGGEAYEQYF. CDR3 coding DNA: TGTGCCTGGACAGGGGGCGAAGCCTACGAGCAGTACTTC.

The rearrangement uses TRBV6-4 and TRBJ1-6; no firm D call. Germline CDR1 is MRHNA and CDR2 is SNTAGT. V was clipped by 2 bases and J by 7 bases, with 6 bases between them. The CDR3 has 13 residues. The CDR3 spells CASSDTYNSPLHF. CDR3 DNA: TGTGCCAGCAGTGACACTTACAATTCACCCCTCCACTTT.